This T cell receptor beta chain was recorded in a study of blood T cells in healthy people across ages. PCR was performed a second time for about 6 to 12 cycles using a sample-barcoded 5' primer and a J-beta primer mix. Each cDNA was tagged by a template-switch adaptor containing 12 random nucleotides. MiXCR, run by TCRdb on the 5' RACE reads, gives a single entry per CDR3 protein. The table records about 1.6 million distinct CDR3 sequences, around 35% of them present only once. Trimming removed 5 bases from V and 0 bases from J, with 10 bases in between. The length of the CDR3 is 13 residues. Germline loops: CDR1 DFQATT, CDR2 SNEGSKA (reference sequence). Study-level results: The fall in TCR beta diversity per million T cells was roughly linear with age. The study could not conclusively compare naive and antigen-experienced cells, given its unsorted PBMCs.

Per-sample PBMC isolation yielded at least 7 million cells. With respect to this clonotype: Its antigen remains unidentified.

The sample comprised blood. The receptor's source is a woman between 25 and 40 years old in good health. The chain is built from TRBV20-1 and TRBJ1-1; D is ambiguous. CDR3 loop: CSAQSLMNTEAFF. The CDR3 bases are TGCAGTGCTCAGAGTCTGATGAACACTGAAGCTTTCTTT.